This TCR delta chain was recovered during a study of gamma-delta T cells after stem cell transplantation. Germline V CDR1 and CDR2: GEAIGNYY, EKD. The length of the CDR3 is 16 residues. With CATT, TCRdb re-called clones from the RT-PCR reads. The sample holds hundreds of delta-chain clones, around 9.5% seen once. By share of the sample, this clone is large (0.1 to 1%). One junction end disagrees with the germline gene, perhaps due to a read error. The receptor was derived from a human donor. It is not recorded whose cells these are; they may come from a transplant donor. The chain combines TRDV2 with TRDJ1; 12 nucleotides agree with TRDD3. The sequenced material came from gamma-delta T cells. For the CDR3, the DNA is TGTGCCTGTGACAGGCTGGGGGATACGTACACCGATAAGCTCATCTTT. Protein product: CACDRLGDTYTDKLIF.